Listed below are T cell receptor beta chains from one sample, sequenced in a study of T cells in Graves' hyperthyroidism and ophthalmopathy. In TCRdb, the multiplex PCR reads were re-called with MiXCR into one record per CDR3 protein. The data hold some 650,000 distinct CDR3 sequences, with about 16% observed a single time. The material sequenced was blood. The receptors stem from a middle-aged woman with Graves' ophthalmopathy. Both conserved end residues are part of each CDR3. Fields, in order: V gene, CDR3 length, CDR3 protein.

V gene: TRBV9; CDR3 length: 16; CDR3 protein: CASSPQRTGFPYEQYF
V gene: TRBV5-4; CDR3 length: 15; CDR3 protein: CASSLRTGGRETQYF
V gene: TRBV5-1; CDR3 length: 15; CDR3 protein: CASSLVGGTNYGYTF
V gene: TRBV19; CDR3 length: 14; CDR3 protein: CASSMMGSPTEAFF
V gene: TRBV20-1; CDR3 length: 14; CDR3 protein: CSARSGIGEETQYF
V gene: TRBV7-9; CDR3 length: 14; CDR3 protein: CASRDTGTDYGYTF
V gene: TRBV11-2; CDR3 length: 12; CDR3 protein: CASSLVSEKLFF
V gene: TRBV7-2; CDR3 length: 15; CDR3 protein: CASSRDSSFTGELFF
V gene: TRBV28; CDR3 length: 14; CDR3 protein: CASSPLATTDTQYF
V gene: TRBV28; CDR3 length: 14; CDR3 protein: CASSPDPGQYGYTF
V gene: TRBV29-1; CDR3 length: 13; CDR3 protein: CSIPSLTNEKLFF
V gene: TRBV2; CDR3 length: 15; CDR3 protein: CASSTGTSGYNEQFF
V gene: TRBV19; CDR3 length: 14; CDR3 protein: CASSIDLGQYGYTF
V gene: TRBV19; CDR3 length: 16; CDR3 protein: CASSMTGLAGQDTQYF
V gene: TRBV6-5; CDR3 length: 15; CDR3 protein: CASSYSTALVSGLHF
V gene: TRBV6-1; CDR3 length: 13; CDR3 protein: CASSQGPNYGYTF
V gene: TRBV15; CDR3 length: 17; CDR3 protein: CATSRDGAGGPTDTQYF
V gene: TRBV15; CDR3 length: 16; CDR3 protein: CATSRDQGESTDTQYF
V gene: TRBV2; CDR3 length: 11; CDR3 protein: CASSMGETQYF
V gene: TRBV4-1; CDR3 length: 14; CDR3 protein: CASSQDAGVTEAFF
V gene: TRBV19; CDR3 length: 16; CDR3 protein: CASAPGAGGIGDTQYF
V gene: TRBV7-2; CDR3 length: 16; CDR3 protein: CASSFSPGGLGNTIYF
V gene: TRBV5-6; CDR3 length: 15; CDR3 protein: CASSLRLSGHQPQHF
V gene: TRBV19; CDR3 length: 15; CDR3 protein: CASSPGQGNWETQYF
V gene: TRBV9; CDR3 length: 17; CDR3 protein: CASSVAGLVGLTDTQYF
V gene: TRBV28; CDR3 length: 16; CDR3 protein: CASSLSGGARPGELFF
V gene: TRBV28; CDR3 length: 15; CDR3 protein: CASSPRIQGIDEQFF
V gene: TRBV7-6; CDR3 length: 16; CDR3 protein: CASSPQAAGQNTEAFF
V gene: TRBV12-3/TRBV12-4; CDR3 length: 16; CDR3 protein: CASSLSPPGLYGGLFF
V gene: TRBV28; CDR3 length: 14; CDR3 protein: CASSFDSGTGTQYF
V gene: TRBV4-1; CDR3 length: 14; CDR3 protein: CASSQGPLSYEQYF
V gene: TRBV11-2; CDR3 length: 13; CDR3 protein: CASSLAQAREQFF
V gene: TRBV11-2; CDR3 length: 16; CDR3 protein: CASSLGPQHGNTEAFF
V gene: TRBV6-1; CDR3 length: 14; CDR3 protein: CASIRTTTNTEAFF
V gene: TRBV20-1; CDR3 length: 13; CDR3 protein: CSAREGRLYEQYF
V gene: TRBV29-1; CDR3 length: 11; CDR3 protein: CSVELAGTQYF
V gene: TRBV5-8; CDR3 length: 15; CDR3 protein: CASSPGGFDTDTQYF